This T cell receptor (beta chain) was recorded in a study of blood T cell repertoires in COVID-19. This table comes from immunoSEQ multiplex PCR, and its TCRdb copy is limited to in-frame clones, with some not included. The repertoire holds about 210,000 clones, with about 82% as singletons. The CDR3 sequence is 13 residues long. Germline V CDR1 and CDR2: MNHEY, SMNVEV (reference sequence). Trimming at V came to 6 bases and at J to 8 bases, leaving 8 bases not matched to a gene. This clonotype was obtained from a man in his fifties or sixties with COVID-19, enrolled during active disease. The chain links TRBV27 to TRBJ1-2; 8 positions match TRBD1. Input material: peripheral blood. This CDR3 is CASSYLTGDGYTF. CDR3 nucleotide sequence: TGTGCCAGCAGCTATTTGACAGGGGACGGCTACACCTTC.